One and the same sample provided the 5 T cell receptor beta chains below, sequenced in a study of siplizumab effects on memory and regulatory T cells. TCRdb's copy holds only in-frame clones and misses some; the assay was immunoSEQ multiplex PCR. The table includes about 50,000 clones, about 90% detected once. Sequencing was done on a sample of naive CD8+ T cells sorted from blood. The receptor source for this set is a human donor in good health.

This chain connects TRBV19 to TRBJ1-2; no clear D gene. CDR3 length: 15 residues. Trimming left V 5 bases short and J 3 bases short, with 16 bases between. The germline V gene has CDR1 LNHDA and CDR2 SQIVND (reference sequence). CDR3 in amino acids: CASSPSPPSHYGYTF. CDR3 bases: TGTGCCAGTAGTCCCTCTCCCCCCAGCCACTATGGCTACACCTTC.

The gene calls are TRBV28 and TRBJ2-1; 7 bases are a match to TRBD2. The CDR3 runs to 16 residues. The J segment lost 10 bases and the V segment lost 5 bases, leaving 17 bases of the junction unmatched. Germline CDR1 reads MDHEN; CDR2 reads SYDVKM. The CDR3 reads CASSPIFSSGILEQFF. Written as DNA, the CDR3 is TGTGCCAGCAGTCCAATCTTCTCTAGCGGCATCTTAGAGCAGTTCTTC.

This clone was recorded once. The chain couples TRBV5-6 to TRBJ2-7, with TRBD1 as a possible D gene (6 bases). The germline gives CDR1 SGHDT, CDR2 YYEEEE. The CDR3 extends over 12 amino acids. V gave up 4 bases and J gave up 4 bases, with 9 bases separating them. The CDR3 spells CASSEGDYEQYF. CDR3 nucleotide sequence: TGTGCCAGCAGCGAGGGGGATTACGAGCAGTACTTC.

The chain is built from TRBV9 and TRBJ2-3, with D possibly being TRBD2 (6 bases). The germline gives CDR1 SGDLS, CDR2 YYNGEE. The CDR3 has 15 amino acids. V was cut by 0 bases and J by 1 base, with 9 bases left in between. DNA of the CDR3: TGTGCCAGCAGCGTAGGGGGCGGGGGCACAGATACGCAGTATTTT. Residues: CASSVGGGGTDTQYF.

The CDR3 bases are TGTGCCAGCAGCTACTGGGACAGTAGTCAAGGCTACACCTTC. It encodes CASSYWDSSQGYTF. The chain has TRBV7-8 and TRBJ1-2; TRBD1 matches at 7 bases. The CDR3 is made up of 14 amino acids. The germline CDR1 and CDR2 sequences are SGHVS and FQNEAQ. The ends lost 4 bases at V and 8 bases at J; junction bases unmatched: 10.